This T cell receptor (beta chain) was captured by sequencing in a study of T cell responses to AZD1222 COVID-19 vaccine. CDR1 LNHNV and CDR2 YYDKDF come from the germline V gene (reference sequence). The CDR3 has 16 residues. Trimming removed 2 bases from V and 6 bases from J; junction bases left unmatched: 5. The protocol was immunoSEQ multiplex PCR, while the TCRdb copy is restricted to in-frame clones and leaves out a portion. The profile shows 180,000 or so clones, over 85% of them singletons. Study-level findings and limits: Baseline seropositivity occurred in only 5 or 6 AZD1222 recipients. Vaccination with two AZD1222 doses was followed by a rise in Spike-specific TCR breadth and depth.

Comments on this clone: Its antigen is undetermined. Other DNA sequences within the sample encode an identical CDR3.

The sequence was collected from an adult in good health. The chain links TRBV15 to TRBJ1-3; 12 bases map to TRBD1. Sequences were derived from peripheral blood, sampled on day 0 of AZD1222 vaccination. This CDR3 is CATSRSGTGGLNTIYF. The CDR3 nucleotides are TGTGCCACCAGCAGATCGGGGACAGGGGGCTTAAACACCATATATTTT.